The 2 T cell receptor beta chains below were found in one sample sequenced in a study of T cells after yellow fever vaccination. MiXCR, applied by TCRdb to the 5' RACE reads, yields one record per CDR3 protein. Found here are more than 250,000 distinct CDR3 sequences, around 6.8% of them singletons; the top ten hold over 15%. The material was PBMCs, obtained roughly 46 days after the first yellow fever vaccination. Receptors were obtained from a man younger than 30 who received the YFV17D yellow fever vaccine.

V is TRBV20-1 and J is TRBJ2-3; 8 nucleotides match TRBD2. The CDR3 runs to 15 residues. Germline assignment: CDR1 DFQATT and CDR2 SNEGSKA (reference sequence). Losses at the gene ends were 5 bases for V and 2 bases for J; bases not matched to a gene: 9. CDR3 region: CSASRLAFSTDTQYF. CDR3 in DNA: TGCAGTGCTTCTAGACTAGCGTTTTCCACAGATACGCAGTATTTT.

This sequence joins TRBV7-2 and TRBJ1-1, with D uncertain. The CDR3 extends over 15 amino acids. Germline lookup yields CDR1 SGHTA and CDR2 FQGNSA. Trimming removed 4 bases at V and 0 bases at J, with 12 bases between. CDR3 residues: CASSSPVGLNTEAFF. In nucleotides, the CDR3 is TGTGCCAGCAGCTCCCCGGTAGGGTTGAACACTGAAGCTTTCTTT.